This TCR beta chain was captured in a study of blood T cell repertoires in COVID-19. Study at large: Samples came from the United States, Italy and Spain, spanning acute and convalescent COVID-19. Sources were T cells, B-cell-depleted T cells, or PBMCs; the material itself was cDNA or gDNA.

Original handling: Using reference gene primer amplification, nucleated cell counts were estimated. This table comes from immunoSEQ multiplex PCR, and its TCRdb copy is limited to in-frame clones, with some not included. That table gives V, J and clone size, and the DNA gave D and trimming. The data contain approximately 120,000 clones, around 89% of them singletons. Germline V gene sequence: CDR1 MNHEY, CDR2 SMNVEV (reference sequence). V lost 6 bases, J lost 0 bases, and 9 bases stayed unmatched. This CDR3 has 16 amino acids. This chain connects TRBV27 to TRBJ1-1; the match to TRBD1 covers 8 bases. The TCR was taken from a human donor in a cohort sampled during active COVID-19. Sequences were obtained from peripheral blood. The CDR3 protein is CASRRDRRNMNTEAFF. As DNA, the CDR3 is TGTGCCAGCAGGAGGGACAGGCGAAACATGAACACTGAAGCTTTCTTT.